This note documents a single T cell receptor beta chain sequence. The CDR3 extends over 15 amino acids. The ends lost 6 bases at V and 1 base at J; junction bases unmatched: 3. TCRdb independently ran MiXCR on the 5' RACE reads; one entry per CDR3 protein. The sample yields about 320,000 distinct CDR3 sequences, over 11% seen once. The sample comes from a study of T-cell memory formation after mild COVID-19. This clonotype was sampled from a man in his late teens or twenties who had mild COVID-19 (a few samples of this study predate the infection). Cell type and time point are not known. The chain recombines TRBV12-3 or TRBV12-4 with TRBJ2-6, with 7 bases matching TRBD1. The source material was PBMCs or a T cell subset sorted from them (not recorded which). DNA for the CDR3: TGTGCCAGCAGGATACAGGGGTCTGGGGCCAACGTCCTGACTTTC. Its translation is CASRIQGSGANVLTF.